Listed here are 20 T cell receptor beta chains from one sample, sequenced in a study of blood T cell repertoires in COVID-19. Sequencing used immunoSEQ multiplex PCR; TCRdb keeps in-frame clones, though not all of them. The sample carries some 120,000 clones, more than 75% recorded once. The sample comprised peripheral blood. These receptors originate from a human donor in a cohort sampled during active COVID-19.

The V gene is TRBV7-2, the J gene TRBJ2-1; 10 nucleotides agree with TRBD2. CDR1 and CDR2 (germline): SGHTA, FQGNSA. V was pared by 3 bases and J by 4 bases, with 6 bases of the junction left unmatched. This CDR3 comprises 16 residues. The CDR3: CASSFQAGGGYNEQFF. The CDR3 DNA follows: TGTGCCAGCAGCTTCCAAGCGGGAGGGGGGTACAATGAGCAGTTCTTC.

The V gene is TRBV27, the J gene TRBJ2-7, with 14 bases that match TRBD2. Trimming at V came to 4 bases and at J to 7 bases, leaving 12 bases not matched to a gene. CDR3 length: 17 amino acids. Germline CDR1 MNHEY, CDR2 SMNVEV (reference sequence). Here the CDR3 DNA reads TGTGCCAGCAGTTCCTCGACTAGCGGGAGGGCCCGGAGGGAGCAGTACTTC. Its protein product is CASSSSTSGRARREQYF.

This clone was picked up a small number of times. The rearrangement uses TRBV6-1 and TRBJ2-4; D gene uncertain. The germline gives CDR1 MNHNS, CDR2 SASEGT. Deletions cut 3 bases from V and 0 bases from J, with 9 bases between. CDR3 length equals 15 residues. DNA of the CDR3: TGTGCCAGCAGTGATGGCAGTCTAGCCAAAAACATTCAGTACTTC. The encoded protein is CASSDGSLAKNIQYF.

V gene TRBV15 combines with J gene TRBJ1-6, with 10 bases identical to TRBD1. Per germline, CDR1 LNHNV and CDR2 YYDKDF (reference sequence). V shed 10 bases and J 7 bases; nucleotides not matched to a gene: 13. CDR3 length: 16 amino acids. The CDR3 DNA reads TGTGCCAGCACTGCTCACCCGGGACAGGGGAATTCACCCCTCCACTTT. Its translation is CASTAHPGQGNSPLHF.

V is TRBV27 and J is TRBJ1-5; TRBD1 matches 7 bases. In germline, CDR1 is MNHEY, CDR2 SMNVEV (reference sequence). The CDR3 runs to 13 residues. The CDR3 protein is CRRGPNLWQPQHF. Here the CDR3 DNA reads TGTCGGAGGGGGCCCAACCTGTGGCAGCCCCAGCATTTT.

This clone appeared a few times. The J gene is TRBJ1-5, the V gene TRBV7-6; D is possibly TRBD1 (6 bases). Trimming stripped 5 bases from V and 1 base from J, with 12 bases between. The CDR3 runs 15 residues. Germline CDR1 is SGHVS and CDR2 is FNYEAQ. CDR3 sequence reads: CASSLETGSNQPQHF. CDR3 in DNA: TGTGCCAGCAGCCTTGAAACAGGGAGCAATCAGCCCCAGCATTTT.

The V call is TRBV6-5, the J call TRBJ1-3; D is perhaps TRBD1 (5 bases). Germline-derived CDR1 and CDR2 are MNHEY and SVGAGI. V lost 2 bases and J lost 0, with 11 bases in between. The CDR3 sequence is 16 residues long. The CDR3, as DNA: TGTGCCAGCAGTTACAACAGGAAGAGCTCTGGAAACACCATATATTTT. This sequence encodes CASSYNRKSSGNTIYF.

This clone showed up just a few times. The chain joins TRBV6-5 to TRBJ1-1; D unresolved. Trimming shortened V by 9 bases and J by 1 base, and 6 bases separated the two germline ends. Germline V gene sequence: CDR1 MNHEY, CDR2 SVGAGI. This CDR3 spans 11 amino acids. CDR3 sequence: CASLKNTEAFF. DNA of the CDR3: TGTGCCAGTCTAAAGAACACTGAAGCTTTCTTT.

The chain couples TRBV25-1 to TRBJ2-1; the match to TRBD2 covers 8 bases. This CDR3 contains 16 residues. V lost 1 base and J lost 4; bases outside the gene matches: 6. Germline assignment: CDR1 MGHDK and CDR2 SYGVNS. The CDR3 nucleotides are TGTGCCAGCAGTGAATTCGGCGGGGGGATTTACAATGAGCAGTTCTTC. Its translation: CASSEFGGGIYNEQFF.

The CDR3, as DNA: TGTGCCAGCAGTACCCCCCTGTTACAGGGTTCCTATGGCTACACCTTC. It specifies CASSTPLLQGSYGYTF. The chain recombines TRBV6-2 or TRBV6-3 with TRBJ1-2; TRBD1 might be the D (6 bases). Trimming took 5 bases from V and 4 from J, leaving 20 bases between them. CDR3 size: 16 residues. Germline CDR1 MNHEY, CDR2 SVGEGT.

The chain has TRBV28 and TRBJ1-4, with TRBD1 as a possible D gene (5 bases). CDR3 length: 13 residues. Germline CDR1 MDHEN, CDR2 SYDVKM. Trimming took off 5 bases at V and 10 bases at J, with 14 bases between the two ends. The chain's CDR3 is CASSGDIGGKLFF. The DNA of the CDR3 is TGTGCCAGCAGTGGGGATATCGGGGGAAAACTGTTTTTT.

J is TRBJ2-7 and V is TRBV12-5, with a tentative D call TRBD2 (6 bases). V was cut by 1 base and J by 3 bases, with 13 bases left in between. The germline gives CDR1 LGHNT, CDR2 FRNRAP. The CDR3 has 15 residues. DNA of the CDR3: TGTGCTAGTGGTTTGGAAGGTCGCGGGATCTACGAGCAGTACTTC. Encoded protein: CASGLEGRGIYEQYF.

This chain joins TRBV2 and TRBJ2-1; 7 nucleotides line up with TRBD2. The germline V gene encodes CDR1 SNHLY and CDR2 FYNNEI. The CDR3 totals 15 residues. The J segment lost 4 bases and the V segment lost 6 bases, leaving 9 bases of the junction unmatched. The CDR3 nucleotides are TGTGCCAGCAGAGACCGGGGGGAGGGGTACAATGAGCAGTTCTTC. Translated: CASRDRGEGYNEQFF.

The rearrangement links TRBV18 to TRBJ1-6; D remains ambiguous. Germline CDR1 is KGHSH and CDR2 is LQKENI. With 3 bases removed from V and 5 bases from J, the gap between germline ends came to 8 bases. The CDR3 runs to 14 residues. CDR3 sequence: CASSPREDNSPLHF. In DNA, the CDR3 is TGTGCCAGCTCACCCCGCGAAGATAATTCACCCCTCCACTTT.

The chain carries TRBV5-6 and TRBJ2-7; no firm D call. Germline V gives CDR1 SGHDT, CDR2 YYEEEE. V lost 4 bases and J 0 bases, leaving 14 bases between the germline ends. The CDR3 is made up of 15 amino acids. Written as DNA, the CDR3 is TGTGCCAGCAGCCCTACCCCAGGCAACTCCTACGAGCAGTACTTC. This gives the protein CASSPTPGNSYEQYF.

The chain employs TRBV20-1 and TRBJ2-5; TRBD1 aligns across 8 bases. The germline CDR1 and CDR2 sequences are DFQATT and SNEGSKA (reference sequence). The CDR3 has 11 amino acids. CDR3 bases: TGCAGGGCAGGGGGCGCAGAGACCCAGTACTTC. Its translation: CRAGGAETQYF.

In this sample, this clone turned up once. V is TRBV14 and J is TRBJ2-7; D possibly corresponds to TRBD2 (5 bases). The CDR3 totals 15 residues. With 3 bases removed from V and 3 bases from J, the gap between germline ends came to 15 bases. Per germline, CDR1 SGHDN and CDR2 FVKESK. CDR3 bases: TGTGCCAGCAGCCATACTGGCGGGCCCCGCTACGAGCAGTACTTC. Protein sequence: CASSHTGGPRYEQYF.

The chain combines TRBV12-3 or TRBV12-4 with TRBJ2-5, with D uncertain. The CDR3 has 11 residues. V dropped 1 base and J dropped 9 bases, with 6 bases sitting between them. CDR3: CASSLDRSQYF. The CDR3 coding sequence is TGTGCCAGCAGTTTAGACAGATCCCAGTACTTC.

This chain joins TRBV28 and TRBJ2-7; the match to TRBD2 covers 9 bases. V lost 5 bases, J lost 1 base, and 9 bases stayed unmatched. Looked up from germline, CDR1 is MDHEN and CDR2 is SYDVKM. The CDR3 length is 16 residues. The CDR3 loop is CASSSFGSGSSYEQYF. The CDR3 coding sequence is TGTGCCAGCAGTAGCTTCGGTAGCGGGAGTTCCTACGAGCAGTACTTC.

V usage is TRBV25-1 and J usage is TRBJ2-1; 13 bases fit TRBD2. Germline-derived CDR1 and CDR2 are MGHDK and SYGVNS. This CDR3 spans 17 amino acids. Losses at the gene ends were 4 bases for V and 7 bases for J; bases not matched to a gene: 10. In DNA, the CDR3 is TGTGCCAGCAGTGGAGCGGGGGGGACTAGCGGGAAGAATGAGCAGTTCTTC. Translating it yields CASSGAGGTSGKNEQFF.